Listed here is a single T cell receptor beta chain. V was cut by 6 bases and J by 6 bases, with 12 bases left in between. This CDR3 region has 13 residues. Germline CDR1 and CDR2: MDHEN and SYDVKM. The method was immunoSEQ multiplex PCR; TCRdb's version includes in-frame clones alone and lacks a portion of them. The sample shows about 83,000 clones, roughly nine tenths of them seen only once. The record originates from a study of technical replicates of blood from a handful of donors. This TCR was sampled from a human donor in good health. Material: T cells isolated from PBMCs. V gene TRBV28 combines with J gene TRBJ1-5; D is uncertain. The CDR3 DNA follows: TGTGCCAGCAGGGAGGAGAAGGTTCAGCCCCAGCATTTT. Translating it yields CASREEKVQPQHF.